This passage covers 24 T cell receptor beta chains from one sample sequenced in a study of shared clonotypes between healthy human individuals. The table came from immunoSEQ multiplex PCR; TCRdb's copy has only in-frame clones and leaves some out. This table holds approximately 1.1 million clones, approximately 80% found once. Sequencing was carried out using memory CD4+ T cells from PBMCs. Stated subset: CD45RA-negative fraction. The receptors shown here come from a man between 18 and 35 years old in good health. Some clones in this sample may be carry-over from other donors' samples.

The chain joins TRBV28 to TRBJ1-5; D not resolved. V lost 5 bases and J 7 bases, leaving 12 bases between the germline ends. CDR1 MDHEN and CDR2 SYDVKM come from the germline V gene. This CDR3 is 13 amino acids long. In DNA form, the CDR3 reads TGTGCCAGCAGTCCGGCAGACCCCCAGCCCCAGCATTTT. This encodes CASSPADPQPQHF.

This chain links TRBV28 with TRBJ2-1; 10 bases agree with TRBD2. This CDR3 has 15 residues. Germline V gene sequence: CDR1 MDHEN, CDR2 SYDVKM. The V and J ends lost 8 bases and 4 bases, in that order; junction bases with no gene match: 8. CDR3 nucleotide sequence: TGTGCCAGCTTTGGAGAGACTAGCGGGTACAATGAGCAGTTCTTC. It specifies CASFGETSGYNEQFF. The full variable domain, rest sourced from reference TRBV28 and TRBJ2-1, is DVKVTQSSRYLVKRTGEKVFLECVQDMDHENMFWYRQDPGLGLRLIYFSYDVKMKEKGDIPEGYSVSREKKERFSLILESASTNQTSMYLCASFGETSGYNEQFFGPGTRLTVL.

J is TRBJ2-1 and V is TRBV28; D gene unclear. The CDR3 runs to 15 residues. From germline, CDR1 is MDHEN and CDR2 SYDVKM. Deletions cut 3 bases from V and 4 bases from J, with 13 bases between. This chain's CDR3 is CASSFGQRLYNEQFF. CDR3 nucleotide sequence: TGTGCCAGCAGTTTTGGCCAGCGATTATACAATGAGCAGTTCTTC.

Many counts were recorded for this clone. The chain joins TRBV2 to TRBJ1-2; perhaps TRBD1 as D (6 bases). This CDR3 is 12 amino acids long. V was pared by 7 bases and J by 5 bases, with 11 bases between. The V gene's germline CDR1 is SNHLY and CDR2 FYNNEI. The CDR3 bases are TGTGCCAGCACCTGGACAGATTATGGCTACACCTTC. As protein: CASTWTDYGYTF.

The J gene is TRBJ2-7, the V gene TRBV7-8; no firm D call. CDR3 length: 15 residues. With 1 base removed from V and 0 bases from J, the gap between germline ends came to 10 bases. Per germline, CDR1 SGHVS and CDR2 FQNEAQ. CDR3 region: CASSLVWASSYEQYF. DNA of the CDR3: TGTGCCAGCAGCTTAGTCTGGGCGAGCTCCTACGAGCAGTACTTC.

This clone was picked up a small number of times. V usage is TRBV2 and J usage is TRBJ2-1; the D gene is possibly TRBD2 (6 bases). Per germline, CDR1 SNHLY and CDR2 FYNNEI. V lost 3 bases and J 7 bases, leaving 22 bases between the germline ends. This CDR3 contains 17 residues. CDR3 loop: CASSDRLGRRDSNEQFF. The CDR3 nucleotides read TGTGCCAGCAGTGATCGGCTGGGACGGCGGGACTCAAATGAGCAGTTCTTC.

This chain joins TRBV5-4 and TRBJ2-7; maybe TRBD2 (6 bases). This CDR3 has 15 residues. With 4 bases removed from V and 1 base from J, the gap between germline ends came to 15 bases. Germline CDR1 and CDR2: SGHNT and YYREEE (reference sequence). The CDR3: CASSRLYGSSYEQYF. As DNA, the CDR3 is TGTGCCAGCAGCCGGCTTTACGGGAGTTCCTACGAGCAGTACTTC.

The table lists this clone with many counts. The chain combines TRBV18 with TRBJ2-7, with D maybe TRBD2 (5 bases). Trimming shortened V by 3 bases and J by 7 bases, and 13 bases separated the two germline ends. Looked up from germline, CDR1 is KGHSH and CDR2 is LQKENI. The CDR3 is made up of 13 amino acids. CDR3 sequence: CASSPNSGGEQYF. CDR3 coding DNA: TGTGCCAGCTCACCGAATTCCGGCGGGGAGCAGTACTTC.

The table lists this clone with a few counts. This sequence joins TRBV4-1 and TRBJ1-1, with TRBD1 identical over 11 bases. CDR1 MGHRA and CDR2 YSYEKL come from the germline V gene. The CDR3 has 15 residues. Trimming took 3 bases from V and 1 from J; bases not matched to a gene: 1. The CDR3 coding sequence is TGCGCCAGCAGCCAGGGACAGGGGGGGAACACTGAAGCTTTCTTT. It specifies CASSQGQGGNTEAFF.

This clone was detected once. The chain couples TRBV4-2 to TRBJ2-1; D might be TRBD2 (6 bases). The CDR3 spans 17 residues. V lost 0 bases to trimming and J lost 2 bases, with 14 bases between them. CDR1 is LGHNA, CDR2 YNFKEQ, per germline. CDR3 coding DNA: TGTGCCAGCAGCCAAGATCCAAGCGGGCAAGCCTACAATGAGCAGTTCTTC. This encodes CASSQDPSGQAYNEQFF.

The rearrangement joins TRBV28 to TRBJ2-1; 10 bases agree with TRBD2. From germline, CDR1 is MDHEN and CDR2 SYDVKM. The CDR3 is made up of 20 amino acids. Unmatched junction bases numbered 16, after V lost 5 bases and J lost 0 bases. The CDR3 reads CASSTSPGLAYWSSYNEQFF. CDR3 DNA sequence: TGTGCCAGCAGTACCTCCCCGGGACTAGCGTATTGGAGCTCCTACAATGAGCAGTTCTTC.

CDR3 sequence (DNA): TGTGCCAGCATGGGGACAGGGAGGGGTCAGCCCCAGCATTTT. Protein sequence: CASMGTGRGQPQHF. The chain employs TRBV2 and TRBJ1-5, with 9 bases fitting TRBD1. This CDR3 contains 14 residues. V lost 7 bases to trimming and J lost 6 bases; unmatched junction nucleotides: 7. Germline V gene lookup returns CDR1 SNHLY and CDR2 FYNNEI.

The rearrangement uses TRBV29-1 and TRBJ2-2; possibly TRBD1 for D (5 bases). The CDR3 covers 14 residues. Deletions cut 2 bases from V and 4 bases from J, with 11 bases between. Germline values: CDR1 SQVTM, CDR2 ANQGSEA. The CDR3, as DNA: TGCAGCGTTGAACGGCAGGGTGGCACCGGGGAGCTGTTTTTT. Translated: CSVERQGGTGELFF.

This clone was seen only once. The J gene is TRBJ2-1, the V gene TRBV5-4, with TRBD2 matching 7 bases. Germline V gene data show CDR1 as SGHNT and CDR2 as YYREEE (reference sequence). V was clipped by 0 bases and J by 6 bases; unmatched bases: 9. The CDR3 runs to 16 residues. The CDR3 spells CASSLVPSGGSNEQFF. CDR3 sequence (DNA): TGTGCCAGCAGCTTGGTCCCTAGCGGCGGTTCCAATGAGCAGTTCTTC.

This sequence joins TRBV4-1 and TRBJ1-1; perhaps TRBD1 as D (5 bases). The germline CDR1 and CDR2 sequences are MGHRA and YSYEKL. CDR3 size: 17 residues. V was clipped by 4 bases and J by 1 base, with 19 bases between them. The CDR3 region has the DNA TGCGCCAGCAGCCCCCTCGCTCGGGGGAGGGAGAACACTGAAGCTTTCTTT. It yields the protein CASSPLARGRENTEAFF.

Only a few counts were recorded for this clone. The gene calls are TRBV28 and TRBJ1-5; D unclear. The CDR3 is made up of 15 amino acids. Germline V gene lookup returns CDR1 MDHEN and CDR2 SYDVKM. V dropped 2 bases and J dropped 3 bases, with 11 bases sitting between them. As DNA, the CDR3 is TGTGCCAGCAGTTTAGTGGTCAGCTTCAATCAGCCCCAGCATTTT. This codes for CASSLVVSFNQPQHF.

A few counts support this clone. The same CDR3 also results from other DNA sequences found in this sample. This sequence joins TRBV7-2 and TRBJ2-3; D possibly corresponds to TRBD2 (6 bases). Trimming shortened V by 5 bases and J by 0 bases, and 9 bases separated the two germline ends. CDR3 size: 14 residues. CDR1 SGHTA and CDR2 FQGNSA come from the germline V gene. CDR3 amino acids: CASSPGLSTDTQYF. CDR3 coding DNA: TGTGCCAGCAGCCCCGGACTAAGCACAGATACGCAGTATTTT. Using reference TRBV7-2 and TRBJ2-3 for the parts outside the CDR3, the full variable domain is GAGVSQSPSNKVTEKGKDVELRCDPISGHTALYWYRQSLGQGLEFLIYFQGNSAPDKSGLPSDRFSAERTGGSVSTLTIQRTQQEDSAVYLCASSPGLSTDTQYFGPGTRLTVL.

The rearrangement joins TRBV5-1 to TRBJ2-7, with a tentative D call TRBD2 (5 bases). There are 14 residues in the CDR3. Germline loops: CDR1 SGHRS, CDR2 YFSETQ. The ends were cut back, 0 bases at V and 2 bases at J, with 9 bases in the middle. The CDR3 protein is CASSLGLSTYEQYF. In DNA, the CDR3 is TGCGCCAGCAGCTTGGGACTAAGTACCTACGAGCAGTACTTC.

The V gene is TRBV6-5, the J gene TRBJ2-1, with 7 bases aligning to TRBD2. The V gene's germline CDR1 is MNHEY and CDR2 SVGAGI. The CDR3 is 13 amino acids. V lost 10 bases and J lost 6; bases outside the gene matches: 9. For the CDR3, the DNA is TGTGCCACCAAGCACGCGGGGGTCAATGAGCAGTTCTTC. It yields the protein CATKHAGVNEQFF.

The CDR3 nucleotides read TGTGCCAGTAGAGACGGCAGTGCAACTAATGAAAAACTGTTTTTT. Translating it yields CASRDGSATNEKLFF. The rearrangement uses TRBV19 and TRBJ1-4; the D is unclear. The V gene's germline CDR1 is LNHDA and CDR2 SQIVND (reference sequence). Trimming took 6 bases from V and 0 from J, leaving 11 bases between them. The CDR3 has 15 residues.

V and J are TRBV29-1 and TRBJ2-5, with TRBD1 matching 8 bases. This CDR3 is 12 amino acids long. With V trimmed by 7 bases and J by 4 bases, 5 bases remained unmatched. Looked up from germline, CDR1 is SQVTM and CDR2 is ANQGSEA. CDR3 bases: TGCAGCGGCGCGACAGGGGTAGAGACCCAGTACTTC. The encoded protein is CSGATGVETQYF.

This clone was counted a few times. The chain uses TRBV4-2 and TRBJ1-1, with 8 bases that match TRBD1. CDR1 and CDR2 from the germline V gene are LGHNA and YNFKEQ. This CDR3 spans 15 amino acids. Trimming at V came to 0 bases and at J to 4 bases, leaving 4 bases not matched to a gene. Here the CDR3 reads CASSQEPTGVTEAFF. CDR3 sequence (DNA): TGTGCCAGCAGCCAAGAACCGACAGGGGTCACTGAAGCTTTCTTT.

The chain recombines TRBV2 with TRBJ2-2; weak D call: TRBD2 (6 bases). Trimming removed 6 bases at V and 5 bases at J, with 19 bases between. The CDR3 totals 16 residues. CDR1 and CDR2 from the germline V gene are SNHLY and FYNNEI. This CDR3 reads CASRRVPGEGTGELFF. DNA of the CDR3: TGTGCCAGCAGGCGGGTTCCGGGAGAGGGGACCGGGGAGCTGTTTTTT.

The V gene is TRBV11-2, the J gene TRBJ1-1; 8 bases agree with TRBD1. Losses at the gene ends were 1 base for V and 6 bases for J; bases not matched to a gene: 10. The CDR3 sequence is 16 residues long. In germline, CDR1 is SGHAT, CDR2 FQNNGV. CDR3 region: CASSLGVRGPRAEAFF. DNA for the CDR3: TGTGCCAGCAGCTTAGGGGTCAGGGGGCCGAGGGCTGAAGCTTTCTTT.